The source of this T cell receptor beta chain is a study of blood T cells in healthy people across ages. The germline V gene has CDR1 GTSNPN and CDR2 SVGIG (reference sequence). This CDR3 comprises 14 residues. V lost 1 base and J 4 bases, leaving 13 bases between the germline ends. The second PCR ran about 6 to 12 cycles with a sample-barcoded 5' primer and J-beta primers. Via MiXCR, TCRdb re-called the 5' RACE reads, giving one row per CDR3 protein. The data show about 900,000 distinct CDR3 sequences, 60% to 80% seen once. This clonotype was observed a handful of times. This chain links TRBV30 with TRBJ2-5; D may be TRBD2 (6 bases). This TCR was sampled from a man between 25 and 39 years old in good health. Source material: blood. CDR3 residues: CAWSAGVRGETQYF. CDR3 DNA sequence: TGTGCCTGGAGTGCGGGAGTCCGAGGAGAGACCCAGTACTTC.